These 23 T cell receptor beta chains share one sample of origin, sequenced in a study of blood T cell repertoires in COVID-19. Only in-frame clones appear in the TCRdb table, and some are missing; sequencing was by immunoSEQ multiplex PCR. The data show about 82,000 clones, with roughly 80% seen just once and roughly 36% held by the top ten. The sequenced sample consisted of peripheral blood. These receptors were collected from a man in his sixties with COVID-19, enrolled during active disease.

With regard to this clone: The sample carries other DNA sequences with the same CDR3. This rearrangement joins TRBV5-1 to TRBJ2-3; D remains unclear. CDR1 is SGHRS, CDR2 YFSETQ, per germline. The CDR3 is 11 amino acids. Trimming took 1 base from V and 6 from J, leaving 3 bases between them. The CDR3 DNA reads TGCGCCAGCAGCTTGACTGATACGCAGTATTTT. This translates into CASSLTDTQYF.

The V call is TRBV18, the J call TRBJ1-1, with no clear D. There are 14 residues in the CDR3. Trimming stripped 3 bases from V and 1 base from J, with 9 bases between. CDR1 is KGHSH and CDR2 is LQKENI in the germline V gene. CDR3: CASSPQRANTEAFF. The CDR3, as DNA: TGTGCCAGCTCACCGCAGCGGGCGAACACTGAAGCTTTCTTT. The entire variable domain, with the rest obtained from reference TRBV18 and TRBJ1-1, is as follows: NAGVMQNPRHLVRRRGQEARLRCSPMKGHSHVYWYRQLPEEGLKFMVYLQKENIIDESGMPKERFSAEFPKEGPSILRIQQVVRGDSAAYFCASSPQRANTEAFFGQGTRLTVV.

This chain connects TRBV19 to TRBJ1-1; D remains unclear. V was cut by 6 bases and J by 0 bases, with 8 bases left in between. CDR3 length: 13 residues. Germline V gives CDR1 LNHDA, CDR2 SQIVND (reference sequence). CDR3 nucleotide sequence: TGTGCCAGTAGGACTCAATTGAACACTGAAGCTTTCTTT. This gives the protein CASRTQLNTEAFF.

The genes are TRBV6-6 and TRBJ1-6; tentatively, D is TRBD1 (6 bases). The CDR3 has 16 amino acids. V shed 0 bases and J shed 8 bases, with 14 bases lying between them. The germline V gene encodes CDR1 MNHNY and CDR2 SVGAGI (reference sequence). The CDR3 DNA follows: TGTGCCAGCAGTTACTCGTTAGGGGGGGATGATTCACCCCTCCACTTT. Protein product: CASSYSLGGDDSPLHF.

This clone occurred once. The DNA of the CDR3 is TGTGCCAGCAGCCTGACTAGCGGGAGCCCCTACGAGCAGTACTTC. The encoded protein is CASSLTSGSPYEQYF. The chain couples TRBV3-1 (or the pseudogene TRBV3-2) to TRBJ2-7, with 12 bases fitting TRBD2. Germline CDR1 reads LGHDT; CDR2 reads YNNKEL (reference sequence). J lost 2 bases, V lost 4 bases, and 3 bases had no gene match. This CDR3 is 15 amino acids long.

The rearrangement links TRBV19 to TRBJ2-5, with 12 bases aligning to TRBD2. The germline V gene encodes CDR1 LNHDA and CDR2 SQIVND (reference sequence). CDR3 size: 16 residues. J lost 5 bases, V lost 1 base, and 5 bases had no gene match. For the CDR3, the DNA is TGTGCCAGTAGTATAGGTGGACTAGCGGGAACGGAGACCCAGTACTTC. Amino acid sequence: CASSIGGLAGTETQYF.

CDR3 in amino acids: CASSVSPGGKYNEQFF. The CDR3 DNA sequence: TGTGCCAGCAGCGTCAGCCCGGGGGGCAAATACAATGAGCAGTTCTTC. The J gene is TRBJ2-1, the V gene TRBV7-9, with a tentative D call TRBD2 (7 bases). Germline V gene data show CDR1 as SEHNR and CDR2 as FQNEAQ (reference sequence). The CDR3 extends over 16 amino acids. V lost 5 bases to trimming and J lost 4 bases, with 18 bases between them.

The chain links TRBV19 to TRBJ2-3, with D maybe TRBD2 (5 bases). The length of the CDR3 is 17 residues. V dropped 5 bases and J dropped 0 bases, with 18 bases sitting between them. Germline V CDR1 and CDR2: LNHDA, SQIVND (reference sequence). The CDR3 DNA reads as TGTGCCAGTAGTTCAACGGGAAAAGCCCTCAGCACAGATACGCAGTATTTT. Translated: CASSSTGKALSTDTQYF.

About this clone itself: The same CDR3 can be traced to other DNA sequences in this sample. The V gene is TRBV5-1, the J gene TRBJ2-3; D possibly corresponds to TRBD2 (6 bases). The germline V and J ends were trimmed by 0 bases and 4 bases, with 15 bases remaining between them. The CDR3 is made up of 16 amino acids. In germline, CDR1 is SGHRS, CDR2 YFSETQ. The CDR3 DNA reads TGCGCCAGCAGCTTGGGGGGGACTCACGGAGCAGATACGCAGTATTTT. It codes for CASSLGGTHGADTQYF. Together with reference TRBV5-1 and TRBJ2-3, the CDR3 gives the full variable domain: KAGVTQTPRYLIKTRGQQVTLSCSPISGHRSVSWYQQTPGQGLQFLFEYFSETQRNKGNFPGRFSGRQFSNSRSEMNVSTLELGDSALYLCASSLGGTHGADTQYFGPGTRLTVL.

J is TRBJ2-7 and V is TRBV7-3; D perhaps matches TRBD1 (5 bases). The CDR3 is 15 amino acids. Trimming removed 4 bases at V and 3 bases at J, with 16 bases between. Germline lookup yields CDR1 SGHTA and CDR2 FQGTGA. CDR3 bases: TGTGCCAGCAGCTCCCACGGACACGGAGACTACGAGCAGTACTTC. Protein sequence: CASSSHGHGDYEQYF.

The gene calls are TRBV6-5 and TRBJ1-2, with 7 bases fitting TRBD1. Germline CDR1 and CDR2: MNHEY and SVGAGI. Trimming removed 7 bases from V and 4 bases from J; junction bases left unmatched: 6. CDR3 size: 13 residues. The CDR3 DNA reads as TGTGCCAGCACTCCACAGGGGATCTATGGCTACACCTTC. This translates into CASTPQGIYGYTF.

The V and J genes are TRBV19 and TRBJ2-7; D might be TRBD2 (6 bases). Germline-derived CDR1 and CDR2 are LNHDA and SQIVND (reference sequence). The CDR3 runs to 14 residues. Trimming stripped 5 bases from V and 0 bases from J, with 11 bases between. The CDR3 sequence: CASSWDGSSYEQYF. The CDR3 DNA sequence: TGTGCCAGTAGTTGGGACGGGAGCTCCTACGAGCAGTACTTC.

The genes are TRBV7-8 and TRBJ1-3; a weak D match, TRBD1 (6 bases). This CDR3 spans 15 amino acids. V lost 5 bases, J lost 0 bases, and 11 bases lay in between. The germline CDR1 and CDR2 sequences are SGHVS and FQNEAQ. CDR3 in DNA: TGTGCCAGCAGCATGGACAGCGCCTCTGGAAACACCATATATTTT. This encodes CASSMDSASGNTIYF.

Points on this clone: Other DNA sequences of this sample code for an identical CDR3. The chain is built from TRBV11-3 and TRBJ2-1; possible D gene TRBD2, 5 bases. The CDR3 is made up of 15 amino acids. Deletions cut 1 base from V and 7 bases from J, with 14 bases between. Germline lookup yields CDR1 SGHNT and CDR2 YENEEA. The CDR3 reads CASSLGSGRGNEQFF. The CDR3, as DNA: TGTGCCAGCAGCTTAGGTAGTGGGAGAGGAAATGAGCAGTTCTTC.

The rearrangement links TRBV4-1 to TRBJ2-5; a weak D match, TRBD1 (7 bases). Germline loops: CDR1 MGHRA, CDR2 YSYEKL. The ends were cut back, 1 base at V and 5 bases at J, with 14 bases in the middle. The CDR3 extends over 15 amino acids. The CDR3 coding sequence is TGCGCCAGCAGCCAAGGCGGAGGGGGCCGGGAGACCCAGTACTTC. It codes for CASSQGGGGRETQYF.

This chain uses TRBV7-3 with TRBJ2-2; 11 nucleotides align to TRBD2. Germline V gene lookup returns CDR1 SGHTA and CDR2 FQGTGA. CDR3 length: 17 amino acids. After removal of 5 bases from V and 4 bases from J, the junction contained 9 bases not matched to a gene. CDR3 nucleotide sequence: TGTGCCAGCAGCGCGACCCTAGCGGGAGGACGCACCGGGGAGCTGTTTTTT. Amino acid sequence: CASSATLAGGRTGELFF.

The chain links TRBV27 to TRBJ2-1; 14 bases match TRBD2. This CDR3 spans 15 amino acids. Germline V CDR1 and CDR2: MNHEY, SMNVEV (reference sequence). With 4 bases clipped from V and 14 bases from J, the junction kept 10 bases outside the gene matches. CDR3 bases: TGTGCCAGCAGTTCCGGGACTAGCGGGGGTCGTGGGGAGTTCTTC. It specifies CASSSGTSGGRGEFF.

The genes are TRBV13 and TRBJ2-3; perhaps TRBD2 as D (6 bases). The ends were cut back, 0 bases at V and 1 base at J, with 20 bases in the middle. CDR3 size: 19 residues. CDR1 is PRHDT and CDR2 is FYEKMQ in the germline V gene (reference sequence). CDR3 DNA sequence: TGTGCCAGCAGCTTAGGTAATCTAGCGCGCCGCCTAGGCACAGATACGCAGTATTTT. Encoded protein: CASSLGNLARRLGTDTQYF.

The V gene is TRBV5-4, the J gene TRBJ1-3, with 9 bases matching TRBD1. V dropped 4 bases and J dropped 1; count of bases not matched to a gene: 9. This CDR3 comprises 17 residues. The germline CDR1 and CDR2 sequences are SGHNT and YYREEE (reference sequence). This CDR3 reads CASSPGDRARSGNTIYF. For the CDR3, the DNA is TGTGCCAGCAGCCCAGGGGACAGGGCGAGATCTGGAAACACCATATATTTT.

The chain combines TRBV11-3 with TRBJ2-2, with D perhaps TRBD1 (6 bases). The CDR3 loop spans 13 amino acids. Germline CDR1 and CDR2: SGHNT and YENEEA. V was trimmed by 5 bases and J by 5 bases, leaving 9 bases between them. CDR3 in amino acids: CASSGTRTGELFF. The CDR3 DNA sequence: TGTGCCAGCAGCGGGACACGAACCGGGGAGCTGTTTTTT.

This clone was seen only a few times. The chain joins TRBV10-2 to TRBJ2-5, with D perhaps matching TRBD1 (5 bases). Looked up from germline, CDR1 is WSHSY and CDR2 is SAAADI. The CDR3 extends over 13 amino acids. The germline V and J ends were trimmed by 8 bases and 7 bases, with 17 bases remaining between them. The CDR3 DNA reads as TGCGCCAGCCTTAGCAGGGCCCTTGGGACCCAGTACTTC. Translating gives CASLSRALGTQYF.

The J gene is TRBJ2-6, the V gene TRBV7-2; D remains ambiguous. Germline V gene lookup returns CDR1 SGHTA and CDR2 FQGNSA. V was trimmed by 5 bases and J by 0 bases, leaving 20 bases between them. This CDR3 is 19 amino acids long. The CDR3 sequence is CASSPAQTFQLSGANVLTF. DNA of the CDR3: TGTGCCAGCAGCCCAGCGCAAACCTTTCAGCTCTCTGGGGCCAACGTCCTGACTTTC. Supplemented by reference TRBV7-2 and TRBJ2-6, the full variable domain reads GAGVSQSPSNKVTEKGKDVELRCDPISGHTALYWYRQSLGQGLEFLIYFQGNSAPDKSGLPSDRFSAERTGGSVSTLTIQRTQQEDSAVYLCASSPAQTFQLSGANVLTFGAGSRLTVL.

The chain employs TRBV15 and TRBJ2-5; possibly TRBD2 for D (7 bases). Germline CDR1 is LNHNV and CDR2 is YYDKDF (reference sequence). CDR3 length: 15 amino acids. V was pared by 5 bases and J by 5 bases, with 18 bases between. The CDR3 bases are TGTGCCACCAGCGGCCGACGGGGGGCGCGGGAGACCCAGTACTTC. It encodes CATSGRRGARETQYF.